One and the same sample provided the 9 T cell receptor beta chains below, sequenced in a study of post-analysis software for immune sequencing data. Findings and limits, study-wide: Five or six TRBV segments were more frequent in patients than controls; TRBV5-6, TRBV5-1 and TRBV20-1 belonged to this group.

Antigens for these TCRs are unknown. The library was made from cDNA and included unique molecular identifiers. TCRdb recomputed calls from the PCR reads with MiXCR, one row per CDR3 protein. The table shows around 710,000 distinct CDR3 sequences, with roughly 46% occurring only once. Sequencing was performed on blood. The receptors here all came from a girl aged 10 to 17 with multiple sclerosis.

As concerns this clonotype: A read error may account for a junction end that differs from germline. For the CDR3, the DNA is TGTGCTAGCAGCCAACGGGGCGGGAAGAACACAGATACGCAGTATTTT. Its protein is CASSQRGGKNTDTQYF. The J gene is TRBJ2-3, the V gene TRBV7-3; possibly TRBD2 for D (6 bases). Per germline, CDR1 SGHTA and CDR2 FQGTGA. This CDR3 contains 16 residues.

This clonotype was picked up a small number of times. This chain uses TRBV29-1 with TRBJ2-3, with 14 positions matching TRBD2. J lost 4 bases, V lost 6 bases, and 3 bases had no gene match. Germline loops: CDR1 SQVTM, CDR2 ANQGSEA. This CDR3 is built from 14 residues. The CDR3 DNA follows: TGCAGCGTGGGGACTAGCGGGAGATCAGATACGCAGTATTTT. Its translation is CSVGTSGRSDTQYF.

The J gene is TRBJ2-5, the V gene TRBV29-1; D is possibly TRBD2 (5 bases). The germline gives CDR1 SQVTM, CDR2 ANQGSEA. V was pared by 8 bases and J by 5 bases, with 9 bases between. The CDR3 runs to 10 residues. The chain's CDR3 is CSFGMETQYF. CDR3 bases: TGCAGCTTCGGGATGGAGACCCAGTACTTC.

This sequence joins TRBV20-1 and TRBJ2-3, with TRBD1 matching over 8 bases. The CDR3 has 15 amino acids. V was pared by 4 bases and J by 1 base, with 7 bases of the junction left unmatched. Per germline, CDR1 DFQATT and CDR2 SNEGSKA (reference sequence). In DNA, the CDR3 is TGCAGTGCTATCCATCCGGGACAGGGCACAGATACGCAGTATTTT. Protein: CSAIHPGQGTDTQYF.

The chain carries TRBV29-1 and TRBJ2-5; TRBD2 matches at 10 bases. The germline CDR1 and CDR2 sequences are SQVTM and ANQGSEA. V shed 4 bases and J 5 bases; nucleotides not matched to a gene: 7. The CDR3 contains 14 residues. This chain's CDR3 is CSVGLAGVLETQYF. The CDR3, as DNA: TGCAGCGTTGGCCTAGCGGGAGTACTGGAGACCCAGTACTTC.

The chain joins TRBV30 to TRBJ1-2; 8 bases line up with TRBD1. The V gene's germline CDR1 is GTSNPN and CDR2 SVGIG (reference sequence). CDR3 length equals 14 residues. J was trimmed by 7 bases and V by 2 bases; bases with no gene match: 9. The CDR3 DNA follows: TGTGCCTGGAGTCCCTTACAGGGGGGCGGTGGCTACACCTTC. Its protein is CAWSPLQGGGGYTF.

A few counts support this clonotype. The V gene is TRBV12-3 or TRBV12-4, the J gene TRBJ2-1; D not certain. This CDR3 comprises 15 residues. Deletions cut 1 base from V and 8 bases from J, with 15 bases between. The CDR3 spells CASSLEGSLGDEQFF. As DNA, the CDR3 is TGTGCCAGCAGTTTAGAAGGGTCCTTAGGCGATGAGCAGTTCTTC.

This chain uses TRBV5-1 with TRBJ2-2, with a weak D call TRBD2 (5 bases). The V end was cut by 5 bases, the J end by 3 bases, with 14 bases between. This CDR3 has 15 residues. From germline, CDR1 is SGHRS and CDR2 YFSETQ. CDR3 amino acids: CASSLRTWDTGELFF. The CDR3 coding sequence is TGCGCCAGCAGTCTGAGGACTTGGGACACCGGGGAGCTGTTTTTT. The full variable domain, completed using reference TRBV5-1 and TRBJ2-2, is KAGVTQTPRYLIKTRGQQVTLSCSPISGHRSVSWYQQTPGQGLQFLFEYFSETQRNKGNFPGRFSGRQFSNSRSEMNVSTLELGDSALYLCASSLRTWDTGELFFGEGSRLTVL.

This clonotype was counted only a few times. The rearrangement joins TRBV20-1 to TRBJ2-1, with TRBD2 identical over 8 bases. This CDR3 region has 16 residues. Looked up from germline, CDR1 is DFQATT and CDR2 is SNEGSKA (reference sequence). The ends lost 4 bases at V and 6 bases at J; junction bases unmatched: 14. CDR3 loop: CSATDDGRALGNEQFF. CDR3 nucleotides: TGCAGTGCTACTGACGACGGGAGGGCCCTCGGCAATGAGCAGTTCTTC.